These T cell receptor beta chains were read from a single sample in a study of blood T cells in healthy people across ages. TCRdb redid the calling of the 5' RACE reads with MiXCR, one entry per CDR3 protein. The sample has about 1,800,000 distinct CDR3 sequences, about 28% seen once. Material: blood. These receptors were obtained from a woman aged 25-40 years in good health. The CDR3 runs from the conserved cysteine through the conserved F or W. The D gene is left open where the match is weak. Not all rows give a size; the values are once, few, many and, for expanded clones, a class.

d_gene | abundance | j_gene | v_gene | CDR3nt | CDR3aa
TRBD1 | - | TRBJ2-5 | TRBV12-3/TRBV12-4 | TGTGCCAGCAGTTCAAACAGGGGATTCCAAGAGACCCAGTACTTC | CASSSNRGFQETQYF
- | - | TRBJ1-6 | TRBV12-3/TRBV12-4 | TGTGCCAGCAGGAAAGGGAGGGATTCACCCCTCCACTTT | CASRKGRDSPLHF
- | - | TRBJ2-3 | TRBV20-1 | TGCACCGTTACCCTCAGTGGGACACTAAGCACAGATACGCAGTATTTT | CTVTLSGTLSTDTQYF
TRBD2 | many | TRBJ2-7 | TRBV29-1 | TGCAGCGTAAGACTAGCGGGTCTTTACGAGCAGTACTTC | CSVRLAGLYEQYF
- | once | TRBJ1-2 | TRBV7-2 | TGTGCCAGCACCCTTCGACGGGCCAACTATGGCTACACCTTC | CASTLRRANYGYTF
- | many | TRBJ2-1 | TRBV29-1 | TGCAGCCTCGGGAAGAACATCTACAATGAGCAGTTCTTC | CSLGKNIYNEQFF
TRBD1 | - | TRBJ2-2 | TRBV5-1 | TGCGCCAGCAGCTCGGGGACAGGGGAAGCAAACACCGGGGAGCTGTTTTTT | CASSSGTGEANTGELFF
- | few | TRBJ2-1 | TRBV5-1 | TGCGCCAGCAGCTTGGCCATTGAGGGGCGCGAACGATCTGAGCAGTTCTTC | CASSLAIEGRERSEQFF
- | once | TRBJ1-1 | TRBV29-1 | TGCAGCGCCTGGGAACAGCAGAACACTGAAGCTTTCTTT | CSAWEQQNTEAFF
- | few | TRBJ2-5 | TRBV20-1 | TGCAGTGCTAGAGGAAACAGGGAGGGGACCCAGTACTTC | CSARGNREGTQYF
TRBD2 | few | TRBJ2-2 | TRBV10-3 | TGTGCCATCAGTGGGACTAGGGGCGCGGACACCGGGGAGCTGTTTTTT | CAISGTRGADTGELFF
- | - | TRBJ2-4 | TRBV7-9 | TGTGCCAGCAGCGGGAGGACCCGGCCTCAGTACTTC | CASSGRTRPQYF
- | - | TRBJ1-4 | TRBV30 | TGTGCCTGGAGTCCTCGGTCTGAAAAACTGTTTTTT | CAWSPRSEKLFF
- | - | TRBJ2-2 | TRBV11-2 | TGTGCCAGCAGCTTAGAGGCCGCGATGCCCGGGGAGCTGTTTTTT | CASSLEAAMPGELFF
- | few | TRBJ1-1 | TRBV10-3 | TGTGCCATCAGTGATACCTCAGGGGCTTTCTTT | CAISDTSGAFF
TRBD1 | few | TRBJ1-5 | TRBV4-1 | TGCGCCAGCAGCCAGGGGACAGGGGGACAGCCCCAGCATTTT | CASSQGTGGQPQHF
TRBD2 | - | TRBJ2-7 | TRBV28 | TGTGCCAGCAGTTTACCCTTAGCGGGGCTCTACGAGCAGTACTTC | CASSLPLAGLYEQYF
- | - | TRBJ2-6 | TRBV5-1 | TGCGCCAGCAGCTTAACCCCCGGACAGAGCCCCACCTCTGGGGCCAACGTCCTGACTTTC | CASSLTPGQSPTSGANVLTF